This T cell receptor beta chain was captured in a study of T cells after yellow fever vaccination. On the study more broadly: SMART-Seq v4 Ultra Low Input served to prepare low-cell-number fractions. Overall study results and limits: FACS-sorted repertoires might harbor abundant contaminating clonotypes from the bulk population.

Deletions cut 2 bases from V and 0 bases from J, with 13 bases between. The CDR3 has 17 residues. Germline V CDR1 and CDR2: LGHDT, YNNKEL (reference sequence). MiXCR, run by TCRdb on the 5' RACE reads, gives a single entry per CDR3 protein. The top ten hold around 3.1% of the sample, which has 280,000 or so distinct CDR3 sequences, roughly 8.7% seen once. The table lists this clonotype with many counts. The target antigen is unknown. V and J are TRBV3-1 and TRBJ2-2; D perhaps matches TRBD1 (6 bases). The receptor was derived from a man aged 18 to 30 who received the YFV17D yellow fever vaccine. The sequencing used CD4+ T cells sorted from PBMCs, collected 5 days after the yellow fever booster vaccination. The CDR3 reads CASSQPTGSANTGELFF. The CDR3 DNA reads as TGTGCCAGCAGCCAACCGACAGGATCGGCGAACACCGGGGAGCTGTTTTTT.